This T cell receptor (beta chain) was sequenced for a study of human T cells and chemical hapten exposure. The study, taken as a whole, reports: Versus controls, significantly more large CDR3 similarity clusters arose from expanded TCRs.

Noted time point: patch test 3, about 24 weeks after DPC sensitization. Treatment reported: therapeutic diphenylcyclopropenone sensitization with weekly scalp DPC. TCRdb called the RACE reads again in MiXCR, with one record for every CDR3 protein. Counted here are tens of thousands of distinct CDR3 sequences, approximately 13% occurring once; the ten biggest clones make up around 5.8%. This clonotype was seen only a few times. As yet, its antigen is unknown. The CDR3 contains 11 residues. The V segment lost 5 bases and the J segment 10 bases; nucleotides outside the gene matches: 2. Germline CDR1 is SEHNR and CDR2 is FQNEAQ (reference sequence).

The sequences come from whole blood, collected in connection with sensitization to the hapten diphenylcyclopropenone (DPC). The chain links TRBV7-9 to TRBJ2-3, with 8 bases aligning to TRBD1. The origin of this receptor is a woman aged 50 to 65 with alopecia areata. Some clones in this sample may be carry-over from other donors' samples. This CDR3 is CASSQDRAQYF. DNA of the CDR3: TGTGCCAGCAGCCAGGACAGGGCGCAGTATTTT. Together with reference TRBV7-9 and TRBJ2-3, the CDR3 gives the full variable domain: DTGVSQNPRHKITKRGQNVTFRCDPISEHNRLYWYRQTLGQGPEFLTYFQNEAQLEKSRLLSDRFSAERPKGSFSTLEIQRTEQGDSAMYLCASSQDRAQYFGPGTRLTVL.